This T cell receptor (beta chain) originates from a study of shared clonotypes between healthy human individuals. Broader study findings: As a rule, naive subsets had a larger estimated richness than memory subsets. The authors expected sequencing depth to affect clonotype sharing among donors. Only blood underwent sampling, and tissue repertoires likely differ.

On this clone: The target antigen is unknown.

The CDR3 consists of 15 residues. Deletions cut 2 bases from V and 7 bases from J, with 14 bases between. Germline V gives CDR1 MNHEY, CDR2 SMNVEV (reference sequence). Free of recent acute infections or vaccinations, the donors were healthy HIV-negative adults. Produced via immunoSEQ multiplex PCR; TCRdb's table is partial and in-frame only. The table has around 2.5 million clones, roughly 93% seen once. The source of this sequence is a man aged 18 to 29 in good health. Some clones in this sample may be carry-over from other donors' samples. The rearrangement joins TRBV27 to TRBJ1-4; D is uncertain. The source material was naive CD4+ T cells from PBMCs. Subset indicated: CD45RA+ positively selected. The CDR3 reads CASSLNPQVGEKLFF. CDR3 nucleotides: TGTGCCAGCAGTTTAAACCCCCAGGTTGGTGAAAAACTGTTTTTT. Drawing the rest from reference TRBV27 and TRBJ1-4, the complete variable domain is EAQVTQNPRYLITVTGKKLTVTCSQNMNHEYMSWYRQDPGLGLRQIYYSMNVEVTDKGDVPEGYKVSRKEKRNFPLILESPSPNQTSLYFCASSLNPQVGEKLFFGSGTQLSVL.